This TCR beta chain emerged from a study of precursors of human CD4 cytotoxic T cells (dated by TCRdb to 2016 to 2018). About the study as a whole: CD4+ memory subsets from 15 or so donors in total were covered by the bulk TCR-seq analysis. TCR-seq analysis of over 11 donors yielded TCRalpha and TCRbeta chain sequences (table S7).

Study-wide findings and limitations: Compared with TCM and TEM subsets, the IL-7Rhigh and IL-7R- TEMRA subsets had more restricted TCR repertoires, with lower diversity and more expanded clonotypes. Expanded effector clonotypes accounted for a larger share of IL-7Rhigh TEMRA clonotypes than of TEM or TCM clonotypes. Some bulk TCR-seq comparisons included only about 95% of the 14 donors, suggesting not every subset was available for every donor. According to the authors, an observational design in humans cannot definitively determine the direction of differentiation between precursor and effector cells.

From a lookup of the germline V gene, CDR1 and CDR2 are MGHRA and YSYEKL. The CDR3 spans 15 residues, from the cysteine through the phenylalanine. Solely the CDR3 DNA is kept, with 45 bases framed from the first base. V lost 0 bases and J lost 0 bases; the stretch between them is 6 bases long. The sequencing machine was an Illumina MiSeq. For the original study's pipeline: To quantify repertoire diversity, the Shannon-Wiener index was calculated using VDJtools. TCRbeta clonotypes with a clonotype frequency of at least 3 were defined as expanded. TCRdb passed the public sequencing reads through fastp at Q25 and MiXCR, retaining productive beta sequences. CDR3 protein sequences are deduplicated, and each keeps its most common genes and DNA. V and J calls and clone size were set by TCRdb, not the authors. Across this sample there are about 660 distinct CDR3 sequences, with 15% to 20% seen only once. The top ten hold more than 7% of the sample.

This clonotype was seen a few times. Its antigen target is currently unknown. The input lacks base qualities; no much larger clone sits a single base away. To test a precursor-effector relationship among CD4 cytotoxic T cells, bulk UMI-based TCR sequencing was performed on four sorted CD4+ memory subsets (TCM, TEM, IL-7Rhigh TEMRA, IL-7R- TEMRA). The cells came from peripheral blood mononuclear cells that had been isolated from human blood. Sequenced sample: memory CD4+ T cells from blood (PBMCs). Recombination joined TRBV4-1 with TRBJ1-3; the D gene is unclear. This clonotype was obtained from a human donor in good health. The DNA is as follows: TGCGCCAGCAGCCAAGATCGCTCCTCTGGAAACACCATATATTTT. Its translation reads: CASSQDRSSGNTIYF.